A selection of T cell receptor beta chains follows, all from one sample in a study of cytotoxic CD8 clonotypes in ibrutinib-treated CLL. Measured with immunoSEQ multiplex PCR; TCRdb has only the in-frame clones, and not every one. The sample comprises fewer than 35,000 clones, 45% to 60% of which are singletons, and around 5% rests with the top ten. The source material was PBMCs, sampled before ibrutinib treatment. These receptors originate from a human donor with chronic lymphocytic leukemia. Each CDR3 is given with its conserved first and last residue. Each record gives: clone size, J gene, D gene, V gene, CDR3 protein, CDR3 DNA. A D gene is named only where the DNA matches it firmly. The listing skips clone size in some rows; elsewhere it reads once, few, many or a size class.

- | TRBJ1-1 | - | TRBV4-1 | CASSLGGNTEAFF | TGCGCCAGCAGCCTGGGTGGGAACACTGAAGCTTTCTTT
- | TRBJ2-7 | - | TRBV27 | CASRARGASYEQYF | TGTGCCAGCCGGGCGAGGGGGGCGTCCTACGAGCAGTACTTC
- | TRBJ2-3 | TRBD1 | TRBV9 | CASSVGGDRGLTDTQYF | TGTGCCAGCAGCGTAGGGGGAGACAGGGGGCTGACAGATACGCAGTATTTT
- | TRBJ1-3 | - | TRBV7-6 | CASSLVPHTPIGGNTIYF | TGTGCCAGCAGCTTAGTGCCCCACACTCCGATCGGGGGAAACACCATATATTTT
- | TRBJ2-7 | TRBD1 | TRBV5-4 | CASSYHRTGSYEQYF | TGTGCCAGCAGCTACCATCGGACAGGGTCCTACGAGCAGTACTTC
few | TRBJ2-6 | TRBD2 | TRBV19 | CASSKREKQPSGANVLTF | TGTGCCAGTAGTAAGCGGGAAAAACAACCCTCTGGGGCCAACGTCCTGACTTTC
- | TRBJ2-5 | TRBD2 | TRBV25-1 | CASTRTSGKQETQYF | TGTGCCAGCACCCGGACTAGCGGAAAACAAGAGACCCAGTACTTC
- | TRBJ2-1 | - | TRBV27 | CASRLRRGSYNEQFF | TGTGCCAGCAGATTGCGGCGGGGCAGTTACAATGAGCAGTTCTTC
- | TRBJ2-1 | TRBD1 | TRBV19 | CASSIGRGGQGSSYNEQFF | TGTGCCAGTAGTATAGGTAGAGGAGGACAGGGGAGCTCCTACAATGAGCAGTTCTTC
few | TRBJ1-5 | TRBD1 | TRBV7-2 | CASSPDREQPQHF | TGTGCCAGCAGCCCGGACAGGGAGCAGCCCCAGCATTTT
- | TRBJ1-1 | - | TRBV6-6 | CASSSGQPRSGTEAFF | TGTGCCAGCAGTTCTGGACAGCCGCGCTCTGGCACTGAAGCTTTCTTT
few | TRBJ1-2 | - | TRBV9 | CASSVASGPIYGYTF | TGTGCCAGCAGCGTAGCTTCGGGGCCAATCTATGGCTACACCTTC
few | TRBJ2-7 | TRBD1 | TRBV27 | CASTTPAGTAFLAYEQYF | TGTGCCAGCACTACTCCCGCCGGGACAGCCTTTCTTGCCTACGAGCAGTACTTC
- | TRBJ2-6 | - | TRBV2 | CASNPGFAGANVLTF | TGTGCCAGCAACCCGGGGTTCGCTGGGGCCAACGTCCTGACTTTC
- | TRBJ1-2 | - | TRBV2 | CASSVSTGNYGYTF | TGTGCCAGCAGTGTCTCGACAGGAAACTATGGCTACACCTTC
- | TRBJ1-3 | - | TRBV9 | CASSVGGGSGNTIYF | TGTGCCAGCAGCGTAGGAGGAGGTTCGGGAAACACCATATATTTT
- | TRBJ1-4 | - | TRBV19 | CASSTGSHEKLFF | TGTGCCAGTAGTACCGGAAGTCATGAAAAACTGTTTTTT
- | TRBJ2-3 | - | TRBV11-2 | CASSPYTGTLPYTQYF | TGTGCCAGCAGCCCGTACACCGGGACTCTACCTTATACGCAGTATTTT
- | TRBJ2-5 | TRBD1 | TRBV10-1 | CASSGNRGTQYF | TGCGCCAGCAGTGGTAACAGGGGGACCCAGTACTTC
- | TRBJ1-2 | - | TRBV28 | CASSLFLGTTSYGYTF | TGTGCCAGCAGTTTATTTTTAGGGACAACAAGCTATGGCTACACCTTC
- | TRBJ2-7 | - | TRBV7-2 | CASSLGRVELGYEQYF | TGTGCCAGCAGCTTAGGGAGGGTGGAGTTGGGATACGAGCAGTACTTC
medium-sized | TRBJ2-3 | - | TRBV5-1 | CASSLSTDTQYF | TGCGCCAGCAGCTTAAGCACAGATACGCAGTATTTT
- | TRBJ2-6 | - | TRBV4-2 | CASSLRLQSRANVLTF | TGTGCCAGCAGCTTACGGTTACAAAGTCGGGCCAACGTCCTGACTTTC
- | TRBJ1-1 | - | TRBV7-9 | CASSFLNAEAFF | TGTGCCAGCAGCTTTTTGAATGCTGAAGCTTTCTTT
- | TRBJ2-7 | TRBD2 | TRBV28 | CASRRAGVSYEQYF | TGTGCCAGCAGGCGAGCGGGAGTTTCCTACGAGCAGTACTTC
- | TRBJ2-5 | - | TRBV10-1 | CASSVGTEGTQYF | TGCGCCAGCAGTGTCGGGACGGAGGGGACCCAGTACTTC
- | TRBJ2-1 | - | TRBV2 | CASGADPYNEQFF | TGTGCCAGCGGAGCGGACCCCTACAATGAGCAGTTCTTC
once | TRBJ2-7 | - | TRBV6-5 | CASATRGGSYEQYF | TGTGCCAGCGCAACGAGGGGGGGCTCTTACGAGCAGTACTTC
- | TRBJ2-1 | TRBD2 | TRBV5-1 | CASSRGGDYNEQFF | TGCGCCAGCAGCCGGGGGGGCGACTACAATGAGCAGTTCTTC
few | TRBJ2-5 | TRBD1 | TRBV28 | CASSFPGQGGETQYF | TGTGCCAGCAGTTTCCCGGGACAGGGGGGGGAGACCCAGTACTTC
- | TRBJ1-1 | - | TRBV19 | CASSIGGRRTEAFF | TGTGCCAGTAGTATAGGAGGGCGGAGGACTGAAGCTTTCTTT
- | TRBJ2-1 | TRBD1 | TRBV11-2 | CASGDRGINEQFF | TGTGCCAGCGGGGACAGGGGAATTAATGAGCAGTTCTTC
- | TRBJ2-7 | TRBD1 | TRBV10-3 | CATWTGGMEQYF | TGTGCCACCTGGACAGGTGGTATGGAGCAGTACTTC
- | TRBJ1-3 | - | TRBV15 | CATRGATVSSGNTIYF | TGTGCCACCAGAGGTGCGACGGTGAGCTCTGGAAACACCATATATTTT
- | TRBJ1-2 | - | TRBV7-9 | CASSQIDHGKTYGYTF | TGTGCCAGCAGCCAAATCGACCATGGAAAGACCTATGGCTACACCTTC
- | TRBJ1-2 | - | TRBV6-5 | CASSYERGKGYTF | TGTGCCAGCAGTTACGAGAGGGGTAAAGGCTACACCTTC
few | TRBJ2-1 | - | TRBV14 | CASSRGMGNEQFF | TGTGCCAGCAGCAGGGGAATGGGCAATGAGCAGTTCTTC
- | TRBJ2-1 | - | TRBV21-1 | CASSKRLRDCYNEQFF | TGTGCCAGCAGCAAACGCCTCCGGGACTGCTACAATGAGCAGTTCTTC
- | TRBJ2-7 | - | TRBV7-8 | CASSFDRDEQYF | TGTGCCAGCAGCTTTGACAGAGACGAGCAGTACTTC
- | TRBJ2-7 | TRBD2 | TRBV4-3 | CASSRFIQTSGSYEQYF | TGCGCCAGCAGCCGATTCATACAGACTAGCGGCTCCTACGAGCAGTACTTC
- | TRBJ2-7 | TRBD2 | TRBV7-4 | CASSPRGASGGGPYEQYF | TGTGCCAGCAGCCCTCGCGGGGCTAGCGGGGGCGGCCCCTACGAGCAGTACTTC
- | TRBJ2-7 | - | TRBV2 | CASINGGGGEQYF | TGTGCCAGCATAAATGGAGGGGGTGGAGAGCAGTACTTC
- | TRBJ1-5 | - | TRBV5-1 | CASSLAGGGNQPQHF | TGCGCCAGCAGCTTGGCCGGAGGGGGCAATCAGCCCCAGCATTTT
- | TRBJ1-2 | TRBD1 | TRBV5-1 | CASSLGGGQGSGYTF | TGCGCCAGCAGCTTGGGGGGAGGACAGGGAAGCGGCTACACCTTC
- | TRBJ1-2 | - | TRBV27 | CASSLRGTFYGYTF | TGTGCCAGCAGTTTACGGGGAACTTTCTATGGCTACACCTTC
- | TRBJ2-5 | - | TRBV2 | CASHGQGGETQYF | TGTGCCAGCCATGGGCAGGGGGGAGAGACCCAGTACTTC
- | TRBJ2-2 | - | TRBV14 | CASSQGVLPGELFF | TGTGCCAGCAGCCAAGGAGTGTTACCCGGGGAGCTGTTTTTT
- | TRBJ1-5 | - | TRBV6-1 | CASSEPGIGNQPQHF | TGTGCCAGCAGTGAACCCGGTATCGGCAATCAGCCCCAGCATTTT
- | TRBJ2-5 | - | TRBV7-8 | CASSLESWGDRAGETQYF | TGTGCCAGCAGCTTAGAGTCTTGGGGGGACCGCGCCGGAGAGACCCAGTACTTC